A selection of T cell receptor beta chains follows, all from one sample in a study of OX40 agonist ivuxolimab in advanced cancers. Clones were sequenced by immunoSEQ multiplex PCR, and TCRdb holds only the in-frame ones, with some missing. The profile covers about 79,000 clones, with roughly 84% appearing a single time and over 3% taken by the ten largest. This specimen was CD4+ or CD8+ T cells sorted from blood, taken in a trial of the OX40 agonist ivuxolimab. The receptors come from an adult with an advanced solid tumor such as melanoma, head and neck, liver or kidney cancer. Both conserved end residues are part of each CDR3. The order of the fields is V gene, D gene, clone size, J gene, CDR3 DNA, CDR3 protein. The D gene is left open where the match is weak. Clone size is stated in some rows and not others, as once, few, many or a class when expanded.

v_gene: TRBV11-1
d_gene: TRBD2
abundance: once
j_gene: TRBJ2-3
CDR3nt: TGTGCCAGCAGCTTGGGCCGAGGGACTAGCGGGGGCTCAGATACGCAGTATTTT
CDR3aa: CASSLGRGTSGGSDTQYF

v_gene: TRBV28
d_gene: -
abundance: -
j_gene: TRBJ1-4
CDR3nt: TGTGCCAGCAGTTTCGCGGACAGCGTCAATGAAAAACTGTTTTTT
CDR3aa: CASSFADSVNEKLFF

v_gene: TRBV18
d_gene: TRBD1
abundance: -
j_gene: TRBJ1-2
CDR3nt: TGTGCCAGCTCAAACTCCCCTGAGGGGGCAGATGGCTACACCTTC
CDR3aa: CASSNSPEGADGYTF

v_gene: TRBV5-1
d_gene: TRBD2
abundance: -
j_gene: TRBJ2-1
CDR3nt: TGCGCCAGCAGCCATGGACTAGCGTCGGGCGATGAGCAGTTCTTC
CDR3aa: CASSHGLASGDEQFF

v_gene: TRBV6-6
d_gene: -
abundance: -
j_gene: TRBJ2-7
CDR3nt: TGTGCCAGCAGACAGGGAACCTTTATGGAGCAGTACTTC
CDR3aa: CASRQGTFMEQYF

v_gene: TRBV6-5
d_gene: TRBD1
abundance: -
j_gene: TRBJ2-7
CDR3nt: TGTGCCAGCAGGGTCGGGACAGAGTCCTACGAGCAGTACTTC
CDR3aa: CASRVGTESYEQYF

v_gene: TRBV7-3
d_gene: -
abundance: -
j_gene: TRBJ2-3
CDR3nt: TGTGCCAGCAGCTTAACAGGGGGGGATACGCAGTATTTT
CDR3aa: CASSLTGGDTQYF

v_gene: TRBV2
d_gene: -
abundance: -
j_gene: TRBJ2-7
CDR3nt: TGTGCCAGCAGTGATGATCTGTACGAGCAGTACTTC
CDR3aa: CASSDDLYEQYF

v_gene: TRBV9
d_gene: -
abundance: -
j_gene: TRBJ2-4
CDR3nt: TGTGCCAGCAGCGTAGGAGGGGAGATGGACATTCAGTACTTC
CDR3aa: CASSVGGEMDIQYF

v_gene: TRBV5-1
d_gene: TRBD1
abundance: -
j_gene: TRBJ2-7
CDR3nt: TGCGCCAGCAGCTTGCTAGACAGGGCAGGAGGCTACGAGCAGTACTTC
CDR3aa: CASSLLDRAGGYEQYF

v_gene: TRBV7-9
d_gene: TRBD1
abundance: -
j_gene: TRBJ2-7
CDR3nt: TGTGCCACCGAAGGGACAGCCTACGAGCAGTACTTC
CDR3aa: CATEGTAYEQYF

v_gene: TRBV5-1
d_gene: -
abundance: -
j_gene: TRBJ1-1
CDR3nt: TGCGCCAGCAGCCCGGGGGAGGCAGTTGAAGCTTTCTTT
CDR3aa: CASSPGEAVEAFF

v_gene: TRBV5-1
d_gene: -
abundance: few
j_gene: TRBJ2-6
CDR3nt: TGCGCCAGCAGCTTCACCTCTGGGGCCAACGTCCTGACTTTC
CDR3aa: CASSFTSGANVLTF

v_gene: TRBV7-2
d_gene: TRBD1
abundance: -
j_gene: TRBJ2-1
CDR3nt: TGTGCCAGCAGCTACAGGGGCAGTTACAATGAGCAGTTCTTC
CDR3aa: CASSYRGSYNEQFF

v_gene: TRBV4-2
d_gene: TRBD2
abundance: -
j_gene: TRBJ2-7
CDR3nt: TGTGCCAGCAGTCGATTGACTAGCGGCTCCTACGAGCAGTACTTC
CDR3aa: CASSRLTSGSYEQYF

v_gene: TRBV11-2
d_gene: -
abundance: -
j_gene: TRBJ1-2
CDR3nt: TGTGCCAGCAGACCCTCGGGGGTGCCGCGCTACACCTTC
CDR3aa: CASRPSGVPRYTF

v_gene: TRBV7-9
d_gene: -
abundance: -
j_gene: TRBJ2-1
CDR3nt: TGTGCCAGCAGGGGTACTAGGAGCTCCTACAATGAGCAGTTCTTC
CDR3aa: CASRGTRSSYNEQFF

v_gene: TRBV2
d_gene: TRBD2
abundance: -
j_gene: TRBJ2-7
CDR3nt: TGTGCCAGACAGACTAGCGGGATGTACGAGCAGTACTTC
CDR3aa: CARQTSGMYEQYF

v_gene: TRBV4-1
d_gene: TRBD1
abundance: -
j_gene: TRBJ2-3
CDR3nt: TGCGCCAGCAGCCAAGCCCCCACGACTCGACAGGGATTAAGGGATACGCAGTATTTT
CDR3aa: CASSQAPTTRQGLRDTQYF

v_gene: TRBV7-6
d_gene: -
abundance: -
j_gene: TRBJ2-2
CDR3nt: TGTGCCAGCAGCTTAACAGGGATCACCGGGGAGCTGTTTTTT
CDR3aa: CASSLTGITGELFF

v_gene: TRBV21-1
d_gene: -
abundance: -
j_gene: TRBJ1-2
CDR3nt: TGTGCCAGCAGCTTCACTAGGGGTAACTATGGCTACACCTTC
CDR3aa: CASSFTRGNYGYTF

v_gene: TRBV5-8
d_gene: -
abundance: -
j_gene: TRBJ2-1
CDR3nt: TGTGCCAGTACGGGCTTGCGGGACTACAATGAGCAGTTCTTC
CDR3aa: CASTGLRDYNEQFF

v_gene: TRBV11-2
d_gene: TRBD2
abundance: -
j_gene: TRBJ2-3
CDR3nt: TGTGCCAGCAGCAATCCAGTAGCCAGCGGGGGGAGCACAGATACGCAGTATTTT
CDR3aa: CASSNPVASGGSTDTQYF

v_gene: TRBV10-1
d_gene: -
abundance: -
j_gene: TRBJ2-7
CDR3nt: TGCGCCAGCAGTGAGACGGGCCGGGAGACCGAGCAGTACTTC
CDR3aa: CASSETGRETEQYF

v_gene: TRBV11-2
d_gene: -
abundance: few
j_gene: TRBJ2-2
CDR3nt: TGTGCCAGCAGCTTGCAGGGAGGTGGCACCGGGGAGCTGTTTTTT
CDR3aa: CASSLQGGGTGELFF

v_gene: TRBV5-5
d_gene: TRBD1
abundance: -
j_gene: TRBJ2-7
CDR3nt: TGTGCCAGCAGCTTGTCGGGACAGGGGTACGAGCAGTACTTC
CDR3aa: CASSLSGQGYEQYF

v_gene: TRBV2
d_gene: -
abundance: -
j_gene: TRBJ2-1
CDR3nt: TGTGCCAGCAATGGCCGCTACAATGAGCAGTTCTTC
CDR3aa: CASNGRYNEQFF

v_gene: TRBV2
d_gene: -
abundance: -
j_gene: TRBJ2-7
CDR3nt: TGTGCCAGTATGATTACAGGGATCAACGAGCAGTACTTC
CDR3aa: CASMITGINEQYF

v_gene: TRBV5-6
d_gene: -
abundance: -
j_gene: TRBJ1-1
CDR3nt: TGTGCCAGCAGCTCCTACAGGGATGACACTGAAGCTTTCTTT
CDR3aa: CASSSYRDDTEAFF

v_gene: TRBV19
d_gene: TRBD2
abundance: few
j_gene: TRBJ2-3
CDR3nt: TGTGCCAGTGGCCAGCGGGAACCTGGGGCAGATACGCAGTATTTT
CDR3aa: CASGQREPGADTQYF

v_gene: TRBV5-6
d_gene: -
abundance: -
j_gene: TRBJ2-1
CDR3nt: TGTGCCAGCAGCTTGGCAGGAGGGGACAATGAGCAGTTCTTC
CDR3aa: CASSLAGGDNEQFF